The entry that follows covers one TCR beta chain sequence. Germline assignment: CDR1 SGHRS and CDR2 YFSETQ. This CDR3 region has 15 residues. The entry originates in a study of monozygotic twins with inflammatory bowel disease. TCRdb reprocessed the 5' RACE reads and keeps a single row for each CDR3 protein, giving no DNA. The sample holds roughly 170,000 distinct CDR3 sequences. This chain links TRBV5-1 with TRBJ1-1; TCRdb reports TRBD1, a call that lacks DNA to check it against. This sequence was found in a human donor with ulcerative colitis or Crohn's disease, or a healthy co-twin of an affected twin (not recorded which). Sequencing was carried out using blood. CDR3: CASSLNTGGGLEAFF. Based on the CDR3 plus reference TRBV5-1 and TRBJ1-1, the full variable domain is KAGVTQTPRYLIKTRGQQVTLSCSPISGHRSVSWYQQTPGQGLQFLFEYFSETQRNKGNFPGRFSGRQFSNSRSEMNVSTLELGDSALYLCASSLNTGGGLEAFFGQGTRLTVV.